This T cell receptor (beta chain) was captured in a study of low-dose radiotherapy and immunotherapy resistance in tumors. Study-level background: Cohort 1 was given 0.5 Gy per fraction every 2 weeks, for 6.5 Gy total. Every day for four cycles from cycle 1 day 1, patients took 300 mg of oral aspirin.

V dropped 0 bases and J dropped 6; count of bases not matched to a gene: 4. Per germline, CDR1 MGHRA and CDR2 YSYEKL. CDR3 size: 15 residues. TRAV- and TRBV-specific primers, spanning alpha and beta chains, primed first-strand cDNA. With a constant-region primer and a V-primer adapter, TCRs were subjected to approximately 20 PCR cycles of amplification. TCRdb re-derived calls from the reads in MiXCR, one entry per CDR3 protein. The data show more than 12,000 distinct CDR3 sequences, with 49% seen just once and 3.7% held by the top ten. This TCR was recovered from a human donor with advanced metastatic prostate, ovarian, gallbladder or colorectal cancer (not recorded which). This table probably holds off-target reads from a library built for another chain. This chain joins TRBV4-1 and TRBJ2-2, with 7 positions matching TRBD2. This CDR3 reads CASSQDTSVPGELFF. The CDR3 nucleotides are TGCGCCAGCAGCCAAGATACTAGCGTCCCCGGGGAGCTGTTTTTT.